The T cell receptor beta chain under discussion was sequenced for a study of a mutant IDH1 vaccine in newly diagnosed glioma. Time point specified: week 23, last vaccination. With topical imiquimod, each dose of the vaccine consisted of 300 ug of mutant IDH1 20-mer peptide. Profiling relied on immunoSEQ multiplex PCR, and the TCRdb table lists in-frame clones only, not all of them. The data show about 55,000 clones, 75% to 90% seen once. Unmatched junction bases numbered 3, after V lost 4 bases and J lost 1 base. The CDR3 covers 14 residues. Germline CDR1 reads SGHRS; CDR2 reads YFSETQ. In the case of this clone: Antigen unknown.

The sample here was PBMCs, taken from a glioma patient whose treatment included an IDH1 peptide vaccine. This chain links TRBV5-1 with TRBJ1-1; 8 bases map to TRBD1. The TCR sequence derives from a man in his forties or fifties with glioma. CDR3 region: CASSPDRENTEAFF. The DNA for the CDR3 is TGCGCCAGCAGCCCGGACAGGGAGAACACTGAAGCTTTCTTT. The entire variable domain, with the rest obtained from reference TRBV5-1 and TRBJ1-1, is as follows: KAGVTQTPRYLIKTRGQQVTLSCSPISGHRSVSWYQQTPGQGLQFLFEYFSETQRNKGNFPGRFSGRQFSNSRSEMNVSTLELGDSALYLCASSPDRENTEAFFGQGTRLTVV.